This entry lists 23 T cell receptor beta chains sequenced from one sample in a study of T-cell memory formation after mild COVID-19 (dated by TCRdb to the early 2020s). The library came from 5' RACE. The reads were generated on an Illumina NovaSeq 6000. The public sequencing data were trimmed at Q25 with fastp and processed into clonotypes with MiXCR by TCRdb, which kept only in-frame beta chains. Each record represents a unique CDR3 protein, reported with the most common genes and DNA among its rows. The sample includes 280,000 or so distinct CDR3 sequences, with around 8% observed a single time. The ten most abundant clones make up less than 25% of the sample. Sequencing was carried out using PBMCs or a T cell subset sorted from them (not recorded which). All receptors derive from a young man who had mild COVID-19 (a few samples of this study predate the infection). The sample titles of this study are shuffled in the database, so cell type and time point are left out; the donor was told from shared clones.

Here the CDR3 reads CSAPPQGSNTEAFF. CDR3 sequence (DNA): TGCAGTGCTCCCCCACAGGGTTCGAACACTGAAGCTTTCTTT. V is TRBV20-1 and J is TRBJ1-1; TRBD1 might be the D (6 bases). V lost 5 bases and J 1 base, leaving 14 bases between the germline ends. CDR3 length: 14 amino acids. The germline CDR1 and CDR2 sequences are DFQATT and SNEGSKA (reference sequence).

This clonotype came up many times. The CDR3 DNA is TGTGCCAGCAGCCGGGGCAGGGCCGCCCTCGATCGTGGCTACACCTTC. As protein: CASSRGRAALDRGYTF. V and J are TRBV13 and TRBJ1-2; weak D call: TRBD1 (5 bases). Germline assignment: CDR1 PRHDT and CDR2 FYEKMQ (reference sequence). This CDR3 spans 16 amino acids. Between the trimmed V and J ends, which lost 5 bases and 7 bases, there was a span of 23 bases.

This clonotype was found a few times. The chain carries TRBV9 and TRBJ2-1, with D tentatively TRBD1 or TRBD2 (5 bases each). V lost 1 base and J lost 3, with 8 bases in between. Germline CDR1 reads SGDLS; CDR2 reads YYNGEE. The CDR3 has 14 amino acids. The CDR3 nucleotides read TGTGCCAGCAGCGTATGGGACGGCTACAATGAGCAGTTCTTC. It encodes CASSVWDGYNEQFF.

In its sample, this clonotype was seen a few times. The rearrangement joins TRBV11-2 to TRBJ2-7; TRBD1 matches at 10 bases. Germline trimming cut 0 bases from V and 4 bases from J; bases unmatched to any gene: 9. Germline assignment: CDR1 SGHAT and CDR2 FQNNGV. The length of the CDR3 is 17 residues. The CDR3, as DNA: TGTGCCAGCAGCTTAGATCCCGACAGGGGGCGGTTGTACGAGCAGTACTTC. Its protein product is CASSLDPDRGRLYEQYF.

This clonotype was found a few times. The CDR3 loop reads CASSLGPPKEQFF. The CDR3 region has the DNA TGCGCCAGCAGCTTGGGGCCGCCCAAAGAGCAGTTCTTC. The gene calls are TRBV5-1 and TRBJ2-1; D ambiguous. Looked up from germline, CDR1 is SGHRS and CDR2 is YFSETQ. The CDR3 covers 13 residues. Deletions cut 0 bases from V and 10 bases from J, with 11 bases between.

This chain connects TRBV5-1 to TRBJ1-2; 7 bases agree with TRBD1. The CDR3 covers 14 residues. The V and J ends lost 4 bases and 6 bases, in that order; junction bases with no gene match: 9. Looked up from germline, CDR1 is SGHRS and CDR2 is YFSETQ. The CDR3 protein is CASSTVTGEDGYTF. For the CDR3, the DNA is TGCGCCAGCAGCACGGTCACAGGGGAGGATGGCTACACCTTC.

This clonotype was counted between two and nine times. The chain joins TRBV4-2 to TRBJ2-1, with 10 bases that match TRBD2. Germline trimming cut 3 bases from V and 15 bases from J; bases unmatched to any gene: 8. The CDR3 length is 13 residues. Germline V gene lookup returns CDR1 LGHNA and CDR2 YNFKEQ. This chain's CDR3 is CASSQSTSGAMFF. DNA of the CDR3: TGTGCCAGCAGCCAGTCCACTAGCGGGGCCATGTTCTTC.

A few counts support this clonotype. The chain couples TRBV12-3 or TRBV12-4 to TRBJ1-1, with D possibly being TRBD1 (6 bases). The CDR3 sequence is 13 residues long. V was shortened by 8 bases and J by 5 bases, with 15 bases between the two germline ends. This CDR3 reads CASAREGETEAFF. The CDR3 DNA reads TGTGCCAGCGCCCGGGAGGGGGAGACTGAAGCTTTCTTT.

The chain employs TRBV4-3 and TRBJ1-1, with D hard to call. This CDR3 has 15 amino acids. The germline V gene encodes CDR1 LGHNA and CDR2 YSLEER. V dropped 0 bases and J dropped 4 bases, with 12 bases sitting between them. The CDR3: CASSQDGRGSTEAFF. DNA of the CDR3: TGCGCCAGCAGCCAAGACGGGCGGGGTTCCACTGAAGCTTTCTTT.

The chain is built from TRBV6-5 and TRBJ2-2, with 9 bases fitting TRBD2. Germline assignment: CDR1 MNHEY and CDR2 SVGAGI. This CDR3 region has 16 residues. V was pared by 7 bases and J by 4 bases, with 10 bases of the junction left unmatched. The CDR3 coding sequence is TGTGCCAGCACGTCCGCGGGGGGGCGTCTCACCGGGGAGCTGTTTTTT. Translated: CASTSAGGRLTGELFF.

This chain connects TRBV4-2 to TRBJ1-5; 7 positions match TRBD1. The CDR3 contains 13 residues. CDR1 LGHNA and CDR2 YNFKEQ come from the germline V gene. Trimming took 8 bases from V and 8 from J; bases not matched to a gene: 9. The CDR3 DNA is TGTGCCAGCGCACAATTTACAGGGGAGCCCCAGCATTTT. This codes for CASAQFTGEPQHF.

DNA of the CDR3: TGCGCCAGCAGCCCGGGACAGGGGTCTGAGCAGTTCTTC. It is translated as CASSPGQGSEQFF. This rearrangement joins TRBV10-1 to TRBJ2-1; the match to TRBD1 covers 10 bases. CDR1 is WNHNN, CDR2 SYGVQD, per germline (reference sequence). Trimming cost V 6 bases and J 9 bases; bases outside gene matches: 5. This CDR3 has 13 amino acids.

Many counts were recorded for this clonotype. The CDR3 DNA follows: TGTGCCAGCAGCTTGGAGGGCATGGGTTCCTACGAGCAGTACGTC. Its translation is CASSLEGMGSYEQYV. The chain couples TRBV5-5 to TRBJ2-7; no firm D call. The CDR3 consists of 15 residues. The V end was cut by 0 bases, the J end by 1 base, with 11 bases between. Germline-derived CDR1 and CDR2 are SGHKS and YYEKEE (reference sequence).

This clonotype turned up a few times. The chain is built from TRBV18 and TRBJ2-1, with 13 bases matching TRBD2. Germline V CDR1 and CDR2: KGHSH, LQKENI. V shed 4 bases, J shed 4 bases, and the junction held 4 bases outside the gene matches. CDR3 length: 16 residues. CDR3 coding DNA: TGTGCCAGCTCACGTCAGACTAGCGGGGGGTACAATGAGCAGTTCTTC. This encodes CASSRQTSGGYNEQFF. The full variable domain, with the rest looked up from reference TRBV18 and TRBJ2-1, is NAGVMQNPRHLVRRRGQEARLRCSPMKGHSHVYWYRQLPEEGLKFMVYLQKENIIDESGMPKERFSAEFPKEGPSILRIQQVVRGDSAAYFCASSRQTSGGYNEQFFGPGTRLTVL.

This clonotype was detected a few times. The chain has TRBV6-5 and TRBJ2-7; the D call may be TRBD1 or TRBD2 (5 bases each). The CDR3 covers 16 residues. Germline V gives CDR1 MNHEY, CDR2 SVGAGI. V lost 5 bases and J lost 3, with 20 bases in between. The CDR3 DNA is TGTGCCAGCAGTCGGACCAAGGGGAGCCTCTACTACGAGCAGTACGTC. It specifies CASSRTKGSLYYEQYV.

This clonotype occurred a few times. V gene TRBV7-2 combines with J gene TRBJ2-1; D could derive from TRBD1 or TRBD2 (6 bases each). The CDR3 totals 16 residues. CDR1 and CDR2 (germline): SGHTA, FQGNSA. V was cut by 5 bases and J by 0 bases, with 14 bases left in between. CDR3 in amino acids: CASSPTPGASYNEQFF. CDR3 bases: TGTGCCAGCAGCCCTACGCCGGGGGCCTCCTACAATGAGCAGTTCTTC.

This clonotype was observed a handful of times. The chain carries TRBV28 and TRBJ2-7; 7 nucleotides line up with TRBD1. From germline, CDR1 is MDHEN and CDR2 SYDVKM. J lost 0 bases, V lost 5 bases, and 10 bases had no gene match. The CDR3 consists of 16 residues. The CDR3 nucleotides are TGTGCCAGCAGTCGCGGAGACAGGGCCAGCTCCTACGAGCAGTACGTC. This gives the protein CASSRGDRASSYEQYV.

This clonotype was recorded a few times. This chain links TRBV7-8 with TRBJ1-1; D gene uncertain. The CDR3 has 15 amino acids. From germline, CDR1 is SGHVS and CDR2 FQNEAQ. V lost 2 bases and J 4 bases, leaving 14 bases between the germline ends. CDR3 protein: CASSLFMEASTEAFF. The CDR3 DNA reads as TGTGCCAGCAGCTTATTCATGGAGGCCTCCACTGAAGCTTTCTTT.

This clonotype occurred many times. The chain couples TRBV12-3 or TRBV12-4 to TRBJ2-3, with D uncertain. Trimming left V 4 bases short and J 0 bases short, with 8 bases between. The CDR3 loop spans 14 amino acids. The CDR3 spells CASSWVHSTDTQYF. The DNA for the CDR3 is TGTGCCAGCAGTTGGGTCCACAGCACAGATACGCAGTATTTT.

This clonotype was seen only a few times. The chain links TRBV6-6 to TRBJ2-5; 8 positions agree with TRBD2. V lost 5 bases, J lost 7 bases, and 12 bases stayed unmatched. Germline V gene sequence: CDR1 MNHNY, CDR2 SVGAGI (reference sequence). CDR3 length equals 15 residues. CDR3 coding DNA: TGTGCCAGCAGTACCCCCTCCGGGGGGGGGGTGACCCAGTACTTC. This codes for CASSTPSGGGVTQYF.

CDR3 DNA sequence: TGTGCCAGCAGCCCGTCGGTACGCGGGGGGGCGTCCTACAATGAGCAGTTCTTC. This encodes CASSPSVRGGASYNEQFF. The chain carries TRBV7-8 and TRBJ2-1, with 9 bases matching TRBD2. Germline CDR1 SGHVS, CDR2 FQNEAQ. The V gene end was trimmed by 5 bases and the J gene end by 1 base; junction bases not matched to a gene: 12. This CDR3 region has 18 residues.

This clonotype appeared a few times. The chain employs TRBV24-1 and TRBJ2-4; possibly TRBD1 for D (6 bases). The germline gives CDR1 KGHDR, CDR2 SFDVKD. Trimming removed 3 bases at V and 9 bases at J, with 14 bases between. The CDR3 has 14 residues. The CDR3 DNA sequence: TGTGCCACCAGTGATCCTCGGACAGCAGGCATTCAGTACTTC. This gives the protein CATSDPRTAGIQYF.

In its sample, this clonotype was seen many times. The chain links TRBV5-1 to TRBJ1-2; a weak D match, TRBD1 (5 bases). Germline values: CDR1 SGHRS, CDR2 YFSETQ. Trimming stripped 0 bases from V and 3 bases from J, with 9 bases between. The CDR3 consists of 14 residues. Here the CDR3 DNA reads TGCGCCAGCAGCTTGGAGGGGAAGGACTATGGCTACACCTTC. This sequence encodes CASSLEGKDYGYTF.